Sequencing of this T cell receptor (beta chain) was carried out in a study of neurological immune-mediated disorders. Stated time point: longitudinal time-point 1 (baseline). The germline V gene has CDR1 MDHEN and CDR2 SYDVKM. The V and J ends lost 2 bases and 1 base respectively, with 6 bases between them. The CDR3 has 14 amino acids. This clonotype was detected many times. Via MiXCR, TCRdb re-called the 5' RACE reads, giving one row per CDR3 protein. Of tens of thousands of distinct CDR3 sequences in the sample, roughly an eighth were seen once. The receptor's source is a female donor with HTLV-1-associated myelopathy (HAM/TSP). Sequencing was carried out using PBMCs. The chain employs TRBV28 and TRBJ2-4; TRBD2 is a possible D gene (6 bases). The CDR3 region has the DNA TGTGCCAGCAGTTTAGGGGGGGCCAAAAACATTCAGTACTTC. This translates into CASSLGGAKNIQYF.